This TCR beta chain appears in the sequencing data of a study of cytomegalovirus exposure and HLA in healthy donors. Across the study: The same platform was used for the 120 or so validation repertoires as for the roughly 670 first-cohort repertoires, as reported in a later analysis.

Among the 120 or so subjects of the validation cohort, separate from the roughly 650-subject first cohort, were the donors. The method was immunoSEQ multiplex PCR; TCRdb's version includes in-frame clones alone and lacks a portion of them. The table shows fewer than 250,000 clones, with approximately 87% occurring only once. In germline, CDR1 is SQVTM, CDR2 ANQGSEA. V was pared by 7 bases and J by 4 bases, with 14 bases between. The CDR3 is 12 amino acids. This clone occurred a few times. This TCR came from a woman aged 18-30 years in good health and CMV-seronegative. The specimen was PBMCs. The chain employs TRBV29-1 and TRBJ2-7, with D perhaps matching TRBD1 or TRBD2 (5 bases each). CDR3 nucleotide sequence: TGCAGCGCCGAGGGCAGGGATTACGAGCAGTACTTC. It specifies CSAEGRDYEQYF.